This passage covers 10 T cell receptor beta chains from one sample sequenced in a study of T cells in women clearing cervical HPV infection. This table comes from immunoSEQ multiplex PCR, and its TCRdb copy is limited to in-frame clones, with some not included. This listing includes about 31,000 clones. The specimen sequenced was blood buffy coat. These receptors originate from a woman aged 18 to 75 with a cervical HPV16 infection that either progressed to CIN3+ or cleared (not recorded which).

Points on this clone: Read coverage stops 3 residues before the CDR3 terminus; the germline J gene supplies the remainder. This chain joins TRBV7-9 and TRBJ1-1; TRBD1 matches 8 bases. CDR1 is SEHNR, CDR2 FQNEAQ, per germline (reference sequence). This CDR3 is built from 14 residues. The CDR3 DNA, read in part, is TGTGCCAGCAGCCATTCAGGGGGCCGAGAGACA. Protein product: CASSHSGGRET. The CDR3 in its entirety is CASSHSGGRETAFF.

Details on this clone: The CDR3 end falls 3 residues outside the read, so it is completed with the germline J gene. The chain links TRBV20-1 to TRBJ1-2; possibly TRBD1 for D (5 bases). Germline V gene data show CDR1 as DFQATT and CDR2 as SNEGSKA (reference sequence). This CDR3 spans 16 amino acids. The covered CDR3 bases are TGCAGTGCAGCTGCCGGAGCGGGGGGACCCTACAATGAC. This gives the protein CSAAAGAGGPYND. The entire CDR3 protein reads CSAAAGAGGPYNDYTF.

Turning to this clone: The CDR3 extends 3 residues past the end of the read, so its final part is completed from the germline J gene. The rearrangement links TRBV20-1 to TRBJ2-3, with 7 bases lining up with TRBD1. This CDR3 region has 14 residues. Germline-derived CDR1 and CDR2 are DFQATT and SNEGSKA (reference sequence). The part of the CDR3 DNA that was read is TGCAGTGCTAGCGGGTCCTGGCAGGGGGAGACG. The encoded protein is CSASGSWQGET. The entire CDR3 protein reads CSASGSWQGETQYF.

For this clone: The read gets to within 3 residues of the CDR3 end, and the germline J gene fills in the rest. V and J are TRBV7-9 and TRBJ2-7, with D perhaps matching TRBD1 or TRBD2 (5 bases each). CDR1 is SEHNR, CDR2 FQNEAQ, per germline (reference sequence). The CDR3 spans 14 residues. Trimming took off 1 base at V and 2 bases at J, with 9 bases between the two ends. The CDR3 region is CASSLEGSPYEQYF. CDR3 DNA, as far as it was read: TGTGCCAGCAGCTTAGAGGGGAGCCCCTACGAG.

As for this clone: The sequence runs out 3 residues before the end of the CDR3; the remainder is reconstructed from the germline J gene. The rearrangement joins TRBV2 to TRBJ1-2, with D maybe TRBD1 (6 bases). Germline V gene data show CDR1 as SNHLY and CDR2 as FYNNEI. This CDR3 contains 14 residues. The DNA read from the CDR3 is TGTGCCAGCAGTGGGCGTAGGAGGGACAATGAC. This sequence encodes CASSGRRRDND. The whole CDR3 protein reads CASSGRRRDNDYTF.

Note on this clone: The DNA ends 3 residues before the CDR3 does, and the rest of the CDR3 is filled in from the germline J gene. The rearrangement links TRBV25-1 to TRBJ2-1, with TRBD2 matching over 8 bases. Losses at the gene ends were 2 bases for V and 5 bases for J; bases not matched to a gene: 5. The CDR3 extends over 15 amino acids. The germline CDR1 and CDR2 sequences are MGHDK and SYGVNS. The CDR3 DNA, read in part, is TGTGCCAGCAGTGAAGGGGCGGGGGGACACAATGAG. It codes for CASSEGAGGHNE. The full-length CDR3 reads as CASSEGAGGHNEQFF. Drawing the rest from reference TRBV25-1 and TRBJ2-1, the complete variable domain is EADIYQTPRYLVIGTGKKITLECSQTMGHDKMYWYQQDPGMELHLIHYSYGVNSTEKGDLSSESTVSRIRTEHFPLTLESARPSHTSQYLCASSEGAGGHNEQFFGPGTRLTVL.

Concerning this clone itself: Coverage ceases 3 residues before the CDR3 finishes, and the germline J gene fills in the end. This rearrangement joins TRBV2 to TRBJ1-2; a possible D gene is TRBD1 (5 bases). CDR3 length: 14 residues. Germline V gene lookup returns CDR1 SNHLY and CDR2 FYNNEI. The V end lost 4 bases, the J end lost 4 bases, and 13 bases lay between the germline ends. Partial CDR3 DNA: TGTGCCAGCAGTGTCGGGAAAGGGGCCTATGGC. Encoded protein: CASSVGKGAYG. The complete CDR3 sequence is CASSVGKGAYGYTF.

The CDR3 sequence: CASSSRDRQETAFF. The DNA read from the CDR3 is TGTGCCAGCAGCTCCCGGGACAGACAAGAGACA. J is TRBJ1-1 and V is TRBV7-6; 7 nucleotides agree with TRBD1. Read coverage stops 3 residues before the CDR3 terminus; the germline J gene supplies the remainder. The CDR3 covers 14 residues. Germline V gene data show CDR1 as SGHVS and CDR2 as FNYEAQ.

Concerning this clone itself: Read data end 3 residues before the CDR3 end; the end is taken from the germline J gene. V usage is TRBV18 and J usage is TRBJ1-2; D uncertain. CDR1 KGHSH and CDR2 LQKENI come from the germline V gene. CDR3 size: 13 residues. The covered CDR3 bases are TGTGCCAGCTCACCCACGAGTTCCTACGAC. Translation: CASSPTSSYD. The entire CDR3 protein reads CASSPTSSYDYTF.

Worth noting for this clone: The read is 3 residues too short to cover the CDR3 end, so that end is filled in from the germline J gene. V gene TRBV11-3 combines with J gene TRBJ2-3; 7 bases match TRBD1. Per germline, CDR1 SGHNT and CDR2 YENEEA. Trimming at V came to 5 bases and at J to 5 bases, leaving 4 bases not matched to a gene. CDR3 length equals 13 residues. CDR3 in amino acids: CASSRQGGDTQYF. The sequenced part of the CDR3 DNA is TGTGCCAGCAGCCGACAGGGCGGAGATACG.